Listed below are T cell receptor beta chains from one sample, sequenced in a study of molecular identifiers for immune sequencing clone quantification. In TCRdb, the PCR reads were re-called with MiXCR into one record per CDR3 protein. The repertoire holds some 320,000 distinct CDR3 sequences, about a fifth seen once, with approximately 0.8% in the top ten. The sequenced material came from naive CD8+ T cells from blood, with Jurkat cell RNA spiked in. Receptor source: a human donor in good health. Some libraries in this study had Jurkat cell RNA spiked in. CDR3s include the opening cysteine and the closing phenylalanine or tryptophan. A D gene is named only where the DNA matches it firmly. Size values are once, few and many counts, or a class for expanded clones, and some rows have none.

J gene	clone size	CDR3 length	D gene	V gene	CDR3 protein	CDR3 DNA
TRBJ2-1	many	14	TRBD2	TRBV25-1	CASSLGLAYNEQFF	TGTGCCAGCAGCCTGGGACTAGCTTACAATGAGCAGTTCTTC
TRBJ2-5	few	15	-	TRBV13	CASSITGLDQETQYF	TGTGCCAGCAGCATAACGGGACTCGACCAAGAGACCCAGTACTTC
TRBJ1-4	few	16	-	TRBV6-2/TRBV6-3	CASSYLPDRYLEKLFF	TGTGCCAGCAGTTACCTTCCAGACAGGTACTTGGAAAAACTGTTTTTT
TRBJ2-1	many	15	-	TRBV24-1	CATRGAGGSYNEQFF	TGTGCCACCAGGGGGGCCGGGGGTTCCTACAATGAGCAGTTCTTC
TRBJ1-1	many	14	TRBD1	TRBV5-4	CASSLRDREAEAFF	TGTGCCAGCAGTCTCCGGGACAGGGAGGCTGAAGCTTTCTTT
TRBJ2-3	few	14	-	TRBV30	CAWNTGSLTDTQYF	TGTGCCTGGAATACGGGGTCTCTGACAGATACGCAGTATTTT
TRBJ2-3	many	17	TRBD1	TRBV7-9	CASSSRDSPGVLDTQYF	TGTGCCAGCAGCTCCAGGGACAGTCCTGGAGTTCTGGATACGCAGTATTTT
TRBJ2-1	few	12	-	TRBV10-2	CASIPDFGEQFF	TGCGCCAGCATCCCTGATTTTGGTGAGCAGTTCTTC
TRBJ2-2	few	17	TRBD2	TRBV2	CASSAGLAGGNTGELFF	TGTGCCAGCAGCGCGGGACTAGCGGGAGGTAACACCGGGGAGCTGTTTTTT
TRBJ2-5	many	14	TRBD2	TRBV12-3/TRBV12-4	CASTSGGGAATQYF	TGTGCCAGCACCTCTGGCGGGGGGGCCGCAACCCAGTACTTC
TRBJ2-2	many	14	TRBD1	TRBV9	CASSVQGAAGELFF	TGTGCCAGCAGCGTGCAGGGGGCAGCCGGGGAGCTGTTTTTT
TRBJ1-1	many	13	-	TRBV5-5	CASSWERNTEAFF	TGTGCCAGCAGCTGGGAGCGGAACACTGAAGCTTTCTTT
TRBJ2-7	many	14	-	TRBV7-6	CASAAGTSPGEQYF	TGTGCCAGCGCGGCAGGAACCTCCCCGGGGGAGCAGTACTTC
TRBJ2-2	-	17	-	TRBV13	CASSLGYAGVNTGELLF	TGTGCCAGCAGCTTAGGATATGCAGGGGTGAACACCGGGGAGCTGCTTTTT
TRBJ2-3	few	15	-	TRBV12-5	CASGLSLASTDTQYF	TGTGCTAGTGGTTTGTCTCTAGCGTCCACAGATACGCAGTATTTT
TRBJ2-4	many	14	-	TRBV11-2	CASSFGQGHNIQYF	TGTGCCAGCAGCTTTGGCCAGGGTCACAACATTCAGTACTTC
TRBJ1-2	-	15	-	TRBV27	CASASGTQPNYGYTF	TGTGCCAGCGCCTCCGGCACCCAACCTAACTATGGCTACACCTTC
TRBJ1-1	many	15	TRBD1	TRBV6-2/TRBV6-3	CASSRRDRANTEAFF	TGTGCCAGCAGTCGCCGGGACAGAGCGAACACTGAAGCTTTCTTT
TRBJ1-2	many	13	-	TRBV27	CASSFGRGYGYTF	TGTGCCAGCAGTTTTGGTAGGGGGTATGGCTACACCTTC
TRBJ1-3	many	15	-	TRBV20-1	CSARDISASGNTIYF	TGCAGTGCTAGAGATATCTCTGCGTCTGGAAACACCATATATTTT
TRBJ2-7	many	15	TRBD2	TRBV27	CASSSVGGGGYEQYF	TGTGCCAGCAGTTCAGTCGGGGGCGGGGGGTACGAGCAGTACTTC
TRBJ2-1	-	17	TRBD2	TRBV7-9	CAGSPPKGTSGYNEQFF	TGTGCCGGCAGCCCTCCGAAGGGGACTAGCGGGTACAATGAGCAGTTCTTC
TRBJ2-3	many	15	-	TRBV3-1	CASSQDLGGEDTQYF	TGTGCCAGCAGCCAAGATCTAGGAGGGGAAGATACGCAGTATTTT
TRBJ2-7	-	16	-	TRBV3-1	CASSPGPSLSSYEQYF	TGTGCCAGCAGCCCAGGACCGAGTTTGAGCTCCTACGAGCAGTACTTC
TRBJ1-3	many	16	-	TRBV7-9	CASSLVDRPAGNTIYF	TGTGCCAGCAGCTTGGTGGACCGGCCGGCTGGAAACACCATATATTTT
TRBJ2-5	many	14	-	TRBV7-6	CASSTEGRQETQYF	TGTGCCAGCAGTACCGAGGGGAGGCAAGAGACCCAGTACTTC
TRBJ2-3	many	15	-	TRBV7-2	CASSPLGGGTDTQYF	TGTGCCAGCAGCCCCCTGGGCGGGGGCACAGATACGCAGTATTTT
TRBJ2-3	-	15	-	TRBV7-2	CASSLGGLSTDTQYF	TGTGCCAGCAGCTTAGGAGGACTTAGCACAGATACGCAGTATTTT
TRBJ1-5	many	14	-	TRBV7-8	CASSLGGSGQPQHF	TGTGCCAGCAGCTTAGGGGGCTCGGGTCAGCCCCAGCATTTT
TRBJ1-1	many	13	-	TRBV6-5	CASGAFLDTEAFF	TGTGCCAGTGGGGCCTTTCTGGACACTGAAGCTTTCTTT
TRBJ2-3	-	15	TRBD2	TRBV6-2/TRBV6-3	CASSWTTSGTDTQYF	TGTGCCAGCAGTTGGACGACTAGCGGCACAGATACGCAGTATTTT
TRBJ2-4	many	15	-	TRBV29-1	CSVEPLLLQGGIQYF	TGCAGCGTGGAGCCACTCCTATTACAGGGTGGCATTCAGTACTTC
TRBJ2-3	-	16	TRBD1	TRBV7-8	CASSLLDRGGADTQYF	TGTGCCAGCAGCCTCCTGGACCGAGGGGGCGCAGATACGCAGTATTTT
TRBJ1-4	many	14	TRBD1	TRBV5-1	CASSQGTENEKLFF	TGCGCCAGCAGCCAGGGGACAGAAAATGAAAAACTGTTTTTT
TRBJ2-5	many	18	-	TRBV15	CATSGAFVFGGVGETQYF	TGTGCCACCAGCGGTGCATTTGTATTCGGGGGTGTAGGAGAGACCCAGTACTTC
TRBJ2-1	-	15	TRBD2	TRBV11-2	CASSGLAQNYNEQFF	TGTGCCAGCAGCGGACTAGCGCAGAACTACAATGAGCAGTTCTTC
TRBJ2-5	many	16	TRBD1	TRBV4-1	CASSQGTGVIVGTQYF	TGCGCCAGCAGCCAAGGGACAGGGGTCATCGTTGGGACCCAGTACTTC
TRBJ2-2	many	14	-	TRBV6-5	CASSYGAGTGELFF	TGTGCCAGCAGTTATGGGGCGGGCACCGGGGAGCTGTTTTTT
TRBJ1-2	many	13	-	TRBV19	CASSIESNYGYTF	TGTGCCAGTAGTATAGAGTCTAACTATGGCTACACCTTC
TRBJ2-7	many	16	-	TRBV28	CASREGGTVVSYEQYF	TGTGCCAGCAGAGAAGGAGGGACAGTAGTCTCCTACGAGCAGTACTTC
TRBJ1-6	few	17	-	TRBV7-9	CASSLDSPSSYNSPLHF	TGTGCCAGCAGCTTAGACAGCCCTAGCTCCTATAATTCACCCCTCCACTTT
TRBJ1-6	few	14	TRBD1	TRBV27	CASSPGQGSPPLHF	TGTGCCAGCAGTCCTGGACAGGGCTCTCCACCCCTCCACTTT
TRBJ2-3	-	16	TRBD1	TRBV3-1	CASSQDRGQGPDTQYF	TGTGCCAGCAGCCAAGATCGGGGACAGGGCCCAGATACGCAGTATTTT
TRBJ2-5	-	14	-	TRBV7-9	CASSPPGGPETQYF	TGTGCCAGCAGCCCGCCGGGGGGCCCAGAGACCCAGTACTTC